Sequencing of this TCR beta chain was carried out in a study of PD-1 blockade in classical Hodgkin lymphoma. The study's findings and limits: Patients newly diagnosed and complete responders had comparable baseline diversity. CD4+ TCR diversity climbed significantly by C4D1, unlike CD8+ TCR diversity.

V lost 2 bases and J 3 bases, leaving 8 bases between the germline ends. The CDR3 totals 15 residues. CDR1 and CDR2 from the germline V gene are MNHEY and SMNVEV (reference sequence). Notes on this clone: Antigen specificity is unknown.

As for time point: cycle 4 day 1 (C4D1), after five to seven weeks of nivolumab. The patients all showed relapse after autologous stem cell transplantation, while their brentuximab vedotin exposure varied. Complete response, partial response or progressive disease was recorded as best response. This table comes from immunoSEQ multiplex PCR, and its TCRdb copy is limited to in-frame clones, with some not included. There are some 58,000 clones in the sample; roughly nine tenths occur only once, and around 10% lies in the top ten. The sample consisted of peripheral blood mononuclear cells (PBMCs), taken before the fourth cycle of nivolumab. This TCR was sampled from a human donor with classical Hodgkin lymphoma. The chain links TRBV27 to TRBJ2-6; D is unresolved. CDR3 region: CASSLKVDGANVLTF. The CDR3 DNA is TGTGCCAGCAGTTTAAAGGTAGATGGGGCCAACGTCCTGACTTTC.